One and the same sample provided the 3 T cell receptor beta chains below, sequenced in a study of cytotoxic CD8 clonotypes in ibrutinib-treated CLL. Only in-frame clones appear in the TCRdb table, and some are missing; sequencing was by immunoSEQ multiplex PCR. The data show approximately 32,000 clones, 69% seen once. The starting material was PBMCs, obtained before ibrutinib treatment. The receptor set was obtained from a human donor with chronic lymphocytic leukemia.

The J gene is TRBJ2-5, the V gene TRBV7-6, with D possibly being TRBD1 or TRBD2 (5 bases each). The germline V gene encodes CDR1 SGHVS and CDR2 FNYEAQ. The CDR3 is 15 amino acids. V lost 5 bases to trimming and J lost 4 bases, with 17 bases between them. This CDR3 reads CASSPARGVGETQYF. The DNA of the CDR3 is TGTGCCAGCAGCCCGGCGCGAGGGGTTGGAGAGACCCAGTACTTC.

This clone was found a few times. This chain uses TRBV5-1 with TRBJ2-1; D perhaps matches TRBD2 (6 bases). V gave up 5 bases and J gave up 0 bases, with 21 bases separating them. The CDR3 spans 18 residues. In germline, CDR1 is SGHRS, CDR2 YFSETQ. CDR3: CASRGAPPGLRSYNEQFF. The DNA of the CDR3 is TGCGCCAGCAGAGGGGCACCCCCCGGACTACGCTCCTACAATGAGCAGTTCTTC. Filled out from reference TRBV5-1 and TRBJ2-1, the complete variable domain reads KAGVTQTPRYLIKTRGQQVTLSCSPISGHRSVSWYQQTPGQGLQFLFEYFSETQRNKGNFPGRFSGRQFSNSRSEMNVSTLELGDSALYLCASRGAPPGLRSYNEQFFGPGTRLTVL.

This clone has more than one count but fewer than ten. The rearrangement uses TRBV11-3 and TRBJ2-7; the match to TRBD2 covers 8 bases. Germline V lookup: CDR1 SGHNT, CDR2 YENEEA. The CDR3 totals 16 residues. V shed 1 base and J 5 bases; nucleotides not matched to a gene: 10. CDR3 sequence reads: CASSLGGSGKSHEQYF. CDR3 in DNA: TGTGCCAGCAGCTTAGGAGGTAGCGGGAAAAGCCACGAGCAGTACTTC.